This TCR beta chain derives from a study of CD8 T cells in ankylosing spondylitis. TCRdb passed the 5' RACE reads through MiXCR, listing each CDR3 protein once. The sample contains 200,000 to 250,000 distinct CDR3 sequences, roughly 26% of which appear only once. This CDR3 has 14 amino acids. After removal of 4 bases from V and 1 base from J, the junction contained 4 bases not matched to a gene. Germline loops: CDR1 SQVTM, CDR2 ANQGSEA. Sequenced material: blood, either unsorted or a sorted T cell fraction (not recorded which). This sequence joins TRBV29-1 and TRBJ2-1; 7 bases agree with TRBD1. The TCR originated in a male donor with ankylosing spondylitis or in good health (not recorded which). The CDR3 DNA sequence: TGCAGCGTTGGGGGACAGAAGTCCTACAATGAGCAGTTCTTC. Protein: CSVGGQKSYNEQFF.